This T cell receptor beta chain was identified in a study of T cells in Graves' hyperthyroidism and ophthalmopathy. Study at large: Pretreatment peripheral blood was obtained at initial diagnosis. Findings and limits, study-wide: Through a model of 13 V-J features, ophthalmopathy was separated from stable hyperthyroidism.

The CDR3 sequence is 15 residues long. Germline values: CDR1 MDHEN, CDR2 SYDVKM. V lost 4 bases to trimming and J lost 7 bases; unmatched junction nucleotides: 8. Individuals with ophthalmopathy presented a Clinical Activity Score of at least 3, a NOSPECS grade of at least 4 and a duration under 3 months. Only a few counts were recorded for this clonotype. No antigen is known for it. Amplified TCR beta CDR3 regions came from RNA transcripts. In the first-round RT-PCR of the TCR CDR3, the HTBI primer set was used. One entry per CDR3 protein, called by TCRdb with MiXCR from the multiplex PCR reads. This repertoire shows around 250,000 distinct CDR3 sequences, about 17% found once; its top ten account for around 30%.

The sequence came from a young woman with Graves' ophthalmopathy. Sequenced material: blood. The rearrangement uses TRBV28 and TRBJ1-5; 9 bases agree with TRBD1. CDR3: CASSSTGGSRQPQHF. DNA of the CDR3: TGTGCCAGCAGTTCGACAGGGGGAAGTCGGCAGCCCCAGCATTTT.